The 13 T cell receptor beta chains listed next were all sequenced from one sample in a study of a mutant IDH1 vaccine in newly diagnosed glioma. Specified time point: week 11, during vaccination. One vaccine dose held 300 ug of mutant IDH1 20-mer peptide and came with topical imiquimod. The antigens for these receptors are not known. Produced via immunoSEQ multiplex PCR; TCRdb's table is partial and in-frame only. The data show around 100,000 clones, about nine tenths seen once. Specimen: PBMCs, collected from a glioma patient whose treatment included an IDH1 peptide vaccine. The receptors were sampled from a woman aged 50 to 60 with glioma.

This clone came up once. The chain is built from TRBV28 and TRBJ1-2; D unclear. This CDR3 has 13 amino acids. The germline gives CDR1 MDHEN, CDR2 SYDVKM. Trimming pared 4 bases from V and 2 bases from J, leaving 8 bases between. CDR3 in amino acids: CASSWGENYGYTF. DNA for the CDR3: TGTGCCAGCAGTTGGGGAGAGAACTATGGCTACACCTTC.

The J gene is TRBJ1-1, the V gene TRBV19, with D possibly TRBD1 on 5 matching bases. The CDR3 loop spans 13 amino acids. Per germline, CDR1 LNHDA and CDR2 SQIVND (reference sequence). Trimming cost V 10 bases and J 1 base, with 13 bases left between them. CDR3 sequence reads: CAKPARGNTEAFF. Here the CDR3 DNA reads TGTGCCAAGCCCGCGAGGGGGAACACTGAAGCTTTCTTT.

The chain joins TRBV30 to TRBJ1-2, with D uncertain. CDR1 and CDR2 from the germline V gene are GTSNPN and SVGIG (reference sequence). The germline V and J ends were trimmed by 3 bases and 10 bases, with 12 bases remaining between them. The CDR3 covers 11 residues. The DNA of the CDR3 is TGTGCCTGGAGAACTTACGGATACTACACCTTC. It specifies CAWRTYGYYTF.

The rearrangement links TRBV6-5 to TRBJ1-2; D uncertain. The germline V and J ends were trimmed by 2 bases and 4 bases, with 11 bases remaining between them. This CDR3 comprises 14 residues. The germline CDR1 and CDR2 sequences are MNHEY and SVGAGI. CDR3 residues: CASSYQGRTYGYTF. The CDR3 bases are TGTGCCAGCAGTTACCAAGGCAGGACCTATGGCTACACCTTC.

This sequence joins TRBV7-6 and TRBJ1-4; no definite D call. With 5 bases removed from V and 3 bases from J, the gap between germline ends came to 7 bases. CDR3 size: 13 residues. In germline, CDR1 is SGHVS, CDR2 FNYEAQ. CDR3 in DNA: TGTGCCAGCAGCCCCGGCCCTAATGAAAAACTGTTTTTT. This sequence encodes CASSPGPNEKLFF.

The rearrangement joins TRBV7-9 to TRBJ1-5; no clear D. This CDR3 spans 12 amino acids. Germline values: CDR1 SEHNR, CDR2 FQNEAQ (reference sequence). Trimming stripped 3 bases from V and 7 bases from J, with 7 bases between. The CDR3 here is CASSLGTQPQHF. The CDR3 DNA reads as TGTGCCAGCAGCTTGGGTACACAGCCCCAGCATTTT. Combining the CDR3 with reference TRBV7-9 and TRBJ1-5 gives the whole variable domain DTGVSQNPRHKITKRGQNVTFRCDPISEHNRLYWYRQTLGQGPEFLTYFQNEAQLEKSRLLSDRFSAERPKGSFSTLEIQRTEQGDSAMYLCASSLGTQPQHFGDGTRLSIL.

V is TRBV7-2 and J is TRBJ2-7; weak D call: TRBD1 (5 bases). The germline gives CDR1 SGHTA, CDR2 FQGNSA. The CDR3 runs 14 residues. The V end lost 3 bases, the J end lost 4 bases, and 13 bases lay between the germline ends. In DNA, the CDR3 is TGTGCCAGCAGCTTTATAGGGGCCCCATACGAGCAGTACTTC. Amino acid sequence: CASSFIGAPYEQYF.

The chain links TRBV18 to TRBJ2-7; 9 positions agree with TRBD1. The CDR3 loop spans 14 amino acids. The germline V gene has CDR1 KGHSH and CDR2 LQKENI. The junction had 5 bases not matched to a gene; V was cut back by 6 bases and J by 2 bases. The CDR3 DNA reads TGTGCCAGCTCCTCCGGGACAGGGACCTACGAGCAGTACTTC. This sequence encodes CASSSGTGTYEQYF. Full variable domain (rest looked up from reference TRBV18 and TRBJ2-7): NAGVMQNPRHLVRRRGQEARLRCSPMKGHSHVYWYRQLPEEGLKFMVYLQKENIIDESGMPKERFSAEFPKEGPSILRIQQVVRGDSAAYFCASSSGTGTYEQYFGPGTRLTVT.

J is TRBJ2-5 and V is TRBV4-1; TRBD2 aligns across 9 bases. The germline V gene encodes CDR1 MGHRA and CDR2 YSYEKL. The CDR3 contains 15 residues. The J segment lost 2 bases and the V segment lost 1 base, leaving 2 bases of the junction unmatched. CDR3 in DNA: TGCGCCAGCAGCCAAGCTAGCGGGATTCAAGAGACCCAGTACTTC. Protein sequence: CASSQASGIQETQYF.

For this clone: The sample has other DNA sequences that encode this CDR3 too. CDR3 region: CASSPGQANTGELFF. The CDR3 DNA follows: TGTGCCAGCTCACCCGGACAGGCTAACACCGGGGAGCTGTTTTTT. This chain uses TRBV18 with TRBJ2-2, with 7 nucleotides matching TRBD1. V lost 3 bases and J lost 2; bases outside the gene matches: 3. This CDR3 has 15 amino acids. Germline CDR1 and CDR2: KGHSH and LQKENI.

The chain employs TRBV4-2 and TRBJ2-1; 12 nucleotides match TRBD2. The trim removed 4 bases at V and 3 bases at J, leaving 7 bases unmatched. The germline gives CDR1 LGHNA, CDR2 YNFKEQ. The CDR3 covers 17 residues. This CDR3 reads CASSRLAGGPGYNEQFF. CDR3 bases: TGTGCCAGCAGCCGCCTAGCGGGAGGGCCGGGCTACAATGAGCAGTTCTTC.

J is TRBJ2-7 and V is TRBV19, with D hard to call. The V end was cut by 5 bases, the J end by 5 bases, with 13 bases between. This CDR3 is 13 amino acids long. CDR1 and CDR2 from the germline V gene are LNHDA and SQIVND (reference sequence). The CDR3 DNA sequence: TGTGCCAGTAGTCCCCTTGGGAACGACGAGCAGTACTTC. As protein: CASSPLGNDEQYF.

The chain recombines TRBV18 with TRBJ2-7; TRBD1 or TRBD2 may be the D gene (5 bases each). The V gene lost 2 bases and the J gene lost 6 bases, with 8 bases spanning the gap. Germline CDR1 reads KGHSH; CDR2 reads LQKENI. The CDR3 totals 12 residues. The CDR3 coding sequence is TGTGCCAGCTCACCAGGGGCGGGCGAGCAGTACTTC. This encodes CASSPGAGEQYF.